The TCR beta chain described here comes from a study of blood T cell repertoires in COVID-19. In this sample, this clone turned up once. Germline CDR1 reads KGHSH; CDR2 reads LQKENI. V lost 3 bases, J lost 6 bases, and 12 bases lay in between. The CDR3 totals 14 residues. Libraries were prepared by immunoSEQ multiplex PCR; TCRdb keeps only in-frame clonotypes and omits some of them. The sample includes tens of thousands of clones, around 82% of them seen just once. The clonotype originates from a human donor in a cohort sampled during active COVID-19. Sequenced sample: peripheral blood. This chain links TRBV18 with TRBJ1-5, with D possibly matching TRBD1 (5 bases). CDR3 sequence reads: CASSPAGSGQPQHF. The CDR3 DNA follows: TGTGCCAGCTCACCTGCAGGGTCGGGTCAGCCCCAGCATTTT. Supplemented by reference TRBV18 and TRBJ1-5, the full variable domain reads NAGVMQNPRHLVRRRGQEARLRCSPMKGHSHVYWYRQLPEEGLKFMVYLQKENIIDESGMPKERFSAEFPKEGPSILRIQQVVRGDSAAYFCASSPAGSGQPQHFGDGTRLSIL.